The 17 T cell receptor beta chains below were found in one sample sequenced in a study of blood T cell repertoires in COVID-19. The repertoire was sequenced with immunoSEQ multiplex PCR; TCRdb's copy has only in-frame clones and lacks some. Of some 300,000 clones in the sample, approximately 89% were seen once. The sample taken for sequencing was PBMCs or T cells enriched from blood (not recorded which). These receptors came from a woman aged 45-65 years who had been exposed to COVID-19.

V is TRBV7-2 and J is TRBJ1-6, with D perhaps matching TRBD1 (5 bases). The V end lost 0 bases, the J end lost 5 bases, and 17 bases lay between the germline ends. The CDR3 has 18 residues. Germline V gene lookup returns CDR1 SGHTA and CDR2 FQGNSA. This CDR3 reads CASSLARGRDYNNSPLHF. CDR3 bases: TGTGCCAGCAGCTTAGCGCGGGGCAGGGATTACAATAATTCACCCCTCCACTTT.

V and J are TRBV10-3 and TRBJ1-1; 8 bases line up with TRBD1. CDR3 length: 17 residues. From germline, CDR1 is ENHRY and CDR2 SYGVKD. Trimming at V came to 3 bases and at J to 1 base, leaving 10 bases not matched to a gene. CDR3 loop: CAISDRWSGGWNTEAFF. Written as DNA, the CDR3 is TGTGCCATCAGTGATAGGTGGTCAGGGGGCTGGAACACTGAAGCTTTCTTT.

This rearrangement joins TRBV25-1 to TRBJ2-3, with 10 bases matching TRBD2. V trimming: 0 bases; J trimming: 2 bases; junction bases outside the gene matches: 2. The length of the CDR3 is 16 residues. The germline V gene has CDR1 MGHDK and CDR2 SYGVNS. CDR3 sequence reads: CASSEYSGGLTDTQYF. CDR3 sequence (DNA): TGTGCCAGCAGTGAATATAGCGGGGGGCTCACAGATACGCAGTATTTT.

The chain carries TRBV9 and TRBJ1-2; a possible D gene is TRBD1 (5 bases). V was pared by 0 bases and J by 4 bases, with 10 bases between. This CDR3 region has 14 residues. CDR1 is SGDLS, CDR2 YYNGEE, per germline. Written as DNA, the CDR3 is TGTGCCAGCAGCGTAGAGGGGCAGAGCTATGGCTACACCTTC. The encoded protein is CASSVEGQSYGYTF. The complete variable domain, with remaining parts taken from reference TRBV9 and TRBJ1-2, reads DSGVTQTPKHLITATGQRVTLRCSPRSGDLSVYWYQQSLDQGLQFLIQYYNGEERAKGNILERFSAQQFPDLHSELNLSSLELGDSALYFCASSVEGQSYGYTFGSGTRLTVV.

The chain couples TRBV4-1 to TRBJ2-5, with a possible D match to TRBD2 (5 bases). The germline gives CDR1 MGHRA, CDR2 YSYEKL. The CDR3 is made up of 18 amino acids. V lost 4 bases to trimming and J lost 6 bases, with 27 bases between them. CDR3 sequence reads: CASSLERSMGRPRKTQYF. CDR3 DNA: TGCGCCAGCAGCCTCGAGCGGTCTATGGGCCGCCCACGGAAGACCCAGTACTTC.

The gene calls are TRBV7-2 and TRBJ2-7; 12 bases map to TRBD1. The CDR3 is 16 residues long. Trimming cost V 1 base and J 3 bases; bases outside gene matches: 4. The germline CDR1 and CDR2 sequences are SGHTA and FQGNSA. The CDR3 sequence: CASSLGGTGGIYEQYF. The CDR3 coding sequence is TGTGCCAGCAGCTTAGGTGGGACAGGGGGCATCTACGAGCAGTACTTC.

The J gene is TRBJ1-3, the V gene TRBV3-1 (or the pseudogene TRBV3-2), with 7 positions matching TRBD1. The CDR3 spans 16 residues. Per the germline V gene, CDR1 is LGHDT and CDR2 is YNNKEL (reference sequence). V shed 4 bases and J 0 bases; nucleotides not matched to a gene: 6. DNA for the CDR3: TGTGCCAGCAGCCGGACAGGTACAATCTCTGGAAACACCATATATTTT. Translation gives CASSRTGTISGNTIYF.

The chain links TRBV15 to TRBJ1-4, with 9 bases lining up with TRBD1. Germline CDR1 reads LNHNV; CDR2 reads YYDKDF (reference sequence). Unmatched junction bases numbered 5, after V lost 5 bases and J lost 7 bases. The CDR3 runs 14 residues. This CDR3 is CATSGGTGSEKLFF. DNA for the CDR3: TGTGCCACCAGCGGCGGGACAGGGTCTGAAAAACTGTTTTTT.

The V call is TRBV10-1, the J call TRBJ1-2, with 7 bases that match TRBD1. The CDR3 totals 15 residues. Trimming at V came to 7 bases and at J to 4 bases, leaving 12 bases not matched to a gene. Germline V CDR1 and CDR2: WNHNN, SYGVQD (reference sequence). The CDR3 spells CASNRSTGYFYGYTF. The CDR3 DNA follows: TGCGCCAGCAACCGATCGACAGGGTACTTCTATGGCTACACCTTC.

Here the CDR3 reads CASSRYRGGTEAFF. DNA for the CDR3: TGTGCCAGCAGTCGGTACAGGGGCGGGACTGAAGCTTTCTTT. The chain employs TRBV28 and TRBJ1-1; TRBD1 aligns across 7 bases. This CDR3 has 14 residues. CDR1 is MDHEN, CDR2 SYDVKM, per germline. V shed 5 bases and J 5 bases; nucleotides not matched to a gene: 8.

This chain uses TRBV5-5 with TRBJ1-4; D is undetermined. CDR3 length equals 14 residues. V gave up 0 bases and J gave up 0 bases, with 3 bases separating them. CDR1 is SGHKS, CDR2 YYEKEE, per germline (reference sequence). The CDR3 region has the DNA TGTGCCAGCAGCTTGGGCGCAACTAATGAAAAACTGTTTTTT. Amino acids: CASSLGATNEKLFF.

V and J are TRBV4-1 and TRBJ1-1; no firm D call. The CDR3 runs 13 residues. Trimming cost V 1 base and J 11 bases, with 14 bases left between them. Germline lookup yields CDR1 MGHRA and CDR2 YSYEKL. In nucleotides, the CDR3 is TGCGCCAGCAGCCAAGTGCAAAGCGTTGGCGCTTTCTTT. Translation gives CASSQVQSVGAFF.

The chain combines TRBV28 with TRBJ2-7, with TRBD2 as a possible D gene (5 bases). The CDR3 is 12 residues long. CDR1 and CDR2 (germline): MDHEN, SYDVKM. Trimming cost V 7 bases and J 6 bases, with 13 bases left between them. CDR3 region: CASNRREGEQYF. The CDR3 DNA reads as TGTGCCAGCAACCGCAGAGAGGGCGAGCAGTACTTC.

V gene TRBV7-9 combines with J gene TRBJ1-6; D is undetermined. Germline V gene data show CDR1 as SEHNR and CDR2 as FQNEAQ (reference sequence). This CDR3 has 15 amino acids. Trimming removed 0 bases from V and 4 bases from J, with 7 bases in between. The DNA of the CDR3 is TGTGCCAGCAGCTTAGCGTCGACTTATAATTCACCCCTCCACTTT. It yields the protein CASSLASTYNSPLHF.

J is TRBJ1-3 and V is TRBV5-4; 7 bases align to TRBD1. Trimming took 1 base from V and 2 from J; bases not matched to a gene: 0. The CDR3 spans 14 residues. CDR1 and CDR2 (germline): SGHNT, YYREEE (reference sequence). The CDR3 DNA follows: TGTGCCAGCAGCTTGACAGGGGCTGGAAACACCATATATTTT. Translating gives CASSLTGAGNTIYF.

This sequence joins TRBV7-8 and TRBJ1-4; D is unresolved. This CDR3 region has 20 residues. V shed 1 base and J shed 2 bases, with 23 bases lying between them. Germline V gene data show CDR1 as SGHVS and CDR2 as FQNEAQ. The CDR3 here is CASSLVPQDSVISTNEKLFF. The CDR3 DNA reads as TGTGCCAGCAGCTTAGTCCCCCAGGACTCGGTTATTTCTACTAATGAAAAACTGTTTTTT.

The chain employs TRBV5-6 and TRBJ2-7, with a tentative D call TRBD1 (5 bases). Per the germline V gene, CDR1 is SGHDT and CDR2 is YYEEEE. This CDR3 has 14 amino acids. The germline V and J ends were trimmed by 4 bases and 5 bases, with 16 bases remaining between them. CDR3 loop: CASSNQGRRDEQYF. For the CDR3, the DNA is TGTGCCAGCAGCAATCAGGGTAGAAGGGACGAGCAGTACTTC.